The rows below give T cell receptor beta chains drawn from one sample of a study of T cell repertoires in cytomegalovirus infection. TCRdb processed the reads anew with MiXCR; each CDR3 protein has one entry. Among about 400,000 distinct CDR3 sequences listed, around 18% were seen once. Sequencing used PBMCs. These receptors were taken from a human donor in good health (CMV status not recorded). Some clones in this sample may be carry-over from other donors' samples. Both conserved end residues are part of each CDR3. D genes are given only for firm matches. The size field is filled for only some rows; it gives once, few, many or a size class.

D	V	length	size	J	CDR3	DNA
TRBD1	TRBV12-3/TRBV12-4	14	NA	TRBJ2-1	CASSPGQVYNEQFF	TGTGCCAGCAGTCCGGGACAGGTCTACAATGAGCAGTTCTTC
TRBD1	TRBV19	16	many	TRBJ1-1	CASSAYLTGVNTEAFF	TGTGCCAGTAGTGCATACCTTACAGGGGTGAACACTGAAGCTTTCTTT
NA	TRBV5-1	15	few	TRBJ1-4	CASSLGQTTNEKLFF	TGCGCCAGCAGCTTGGGGCAGACAACTAATGAAAAACTGTTTTTT
TRBD2	TRBV5-1	15	few	TRBJ2-5	CASSATSGREETQYF	TGCGCCAGCAGCGCGACTAGCGGGAGGGAAGAGACCCAGTACTTC
NA	TRBV19	14	few	TRBJ2-7	CASIAVQTLYEQYF	TGTGCCAGTATCGCCGTACAGACCCTCTACGAGCAGTACTTC
NA	TRBV20-1	16	NA	TRBJ2-4	CSAKPTGILAKNIQYF	TGCAGTGCTAAACCGACAGGTATCTTAGCCAAAAACATTCAGTACTTC
NA	TRBV7-6	15	few	TRBJ2-5	CASIGRIGVQETQYF	TGTGCCAGCATTGGTCGTATAGGCGTACAAGAGACCCAGTACTTC
NA	TRBV7-2	16	many	TRBJ2-1	CASSLRTVPSYNEQFF	TGTGCCAGCAGCCTACGGACTGTCCCCTCCTACAATGAGCAGTTCTTC
NA	TRBV7-4	16	NA	TRBJ1-4	CASSLGSTATNEKLFF	TGTGCCAGCAGCTTAGGCAGCACTGCAACTAATGAAAAACTGTTTTTT
TRBD2	TRBV2	14	NA	TRBJ2-7	CATIGRGYSYEQYF	TGTGCCACCATCGGGAGGGGTTACTCCTACGAGCAGTACTTC
NA	TRBV7-2	13	NA	TRBJ2-1	CASSFAQYNEQFF	TGTGCCAGCAGCTTCGCCCAGTACAATGAGCAGTTCTTC
NA	TRBV28	16	NA	TRBJ2-6	CASSLDPPSGANVLTF	TGTGCCAGCAGTTTAGACCCTCCCTCTGGGGCCAACGTCCTGACTTTC
TRBD1	TRBV7-2	19	NA	TRBJ2-7	CASSREGKLQGQGVLEQYF	TGTGCCAGCAGTAGAGAGGGGAAGCTCCAGGGACAGGGTGTACTCGAGCAGTACTTC
TRBD1	TRBV20-1	15	few	TRBJ2-7	CSAYTGGPFSYEQYF	TGCAGTGCATACACAGGGGGCCCCTTCTCCTACGAGCAGTACTTC
TRBD2	TRBV6-5	20	few	TRBJ2-5	CASSYRQIQEAGGHQETQYF	TGTGCCAGCAGTTACCGACAGATACAGGAGGCGGGAGGCCATCAAGAGACCCAGTACTTC
NA	TRBV28	15	few	TRBJ2-5	CASSPSSWGQETQYF	TGTGCCAGCAGTCCCTCCTCCTGGGGACAAGAGACCCAGTACTTC
NA	TRBV12-3/TRBV12-4	13	many	TRBJ1-1	CASSSPLREEAFF	TGTGCCAGCAGTTCCCCACTCAGGGAAGAAGCTTTCTTT
TRBD2	TRBV7-2	17	few	TRBJ2-1	CASSLYLAGGPIYEQFF	TGTGCCAGCAGCTTATACCTAGCGGGGGGGCCGATCTATGAGCAGTTCTTC
NA	TRBV2	14	few	TRBJ2-4	CASSETGGGRIQYF	TGTGCCAGCAGTGAAACAGGGGGGGGACGCATTCAGTACTTC
NA	TRBV7-2	14	many	TRBJ1-5	CASGLGGSNQPQHF	TGTGCCAGCGGCCTGGGGGGGAGCAATCAGCCCCAGCATTTT
TRBD2	TRBV12-3/TRBV12-4	15	few	TRBJ2-7	CASSPLAGVWYEQYF	TGTGCCAGCAGCCCACTAGCGGGAGTTTGGTACGAGCAGTACTTC
TRBD1	TRBV6-2/TRBV6-3	18	few	TRBJ1-2	CASRTGTGTGGRGYGYTF	TGTGCCAGCAGAACTGGAACCGGGACAGGGGGCCGCGGCTATGGCTACACCTTC
NA	TRBV28	16	few	TRBJ1-6	CASMGAGNVGNSPLHF	TGTGCCAGCATGGGCGCAGGGAACGTCGGTAATTCACCCCTCCACTTT
TRBD2	TRBV7-2	13	many	TRBJ2-3	CALAGGNTDTQYF	TGTGCCCTAGCGGGAGGAAACACAGATACGCAGTATTTT
NA	TRBV20-1	15	NA	TRBJ1-1	CSASRGTRSGMVAFF	TGCAGTGCTAGTAGGGGGACCAGATCGGGAATGGTAGCTTTCTTT
NA	TRBV9	12	NA	TRBJ2-3	CASSVAGDTQYF	TGTGCCAGCAGCGTGGCCGGAGATACGCAGTATTTT
TRBD2	TRBV6-5	16	few	TRBJ2-1	CASSSILAQGRDEQFF	TGTGCCAGCAGTTCAATACTAGCCCAAGGGAGGGATGAGCAGTTCTTC
NA	TRBV18	12	NA	TRBJ2-5	CASSRQQETQYF	TGTGCCAGCTCACGACAGCAAGAGACCCAGTACTTC
NA	TRBV10-3	15	few	TRBJ1-4	CAISESLGTNEKLFF	TGTGCCATCAGTGAGTCCTTAGGGACTAATGAAAAACTGTTTTTT
NA	TRBV7-2	12	few	TRBJ1-4	CASSFWGEKLFF	TGTGCCAGCAGCTTTTGGGGTGAAAAACTGTTTTTT
TRBD1	TRBV19	13	NA	TRBJ1-1	CASKETGTGEAFF	TGTGCCAGTAAAGAGACAGGGACCGGTGAAGCTTTCTTT
NA	TRBV2	14	few	TRBJ2-1	CASSVRISYNEQFF	TGTGCCAGCAGTGTTAGGATCTCCTACAATGAGCAGTTCTTC
NA	TRBV7-2	12	many	TRBJ2-7	CASSPISDGQYF	TGTGCCAGCAGCCCTATATCGGACGGGCAGTACTTC
TRBD1	TRBV5-1	15	NA	TRBJ1-1	CASSSTGGGRAEAFF	TGCGCCAGCAGCTCGACAGGGGGCGGGAGGGCTGAAGCTTTCTTT
TRBD2	TRBV10-2	15	NA	TRBJ2-7	CASSSVAGGAYEQYF	TGCGCCAGCAGTTCGGTAGCGGGAGGAGCCTACGAGCAGTACTTC
NA	TRBV5-6	15	many	TRBJ2-1	CASSLVYAEAGEQFF	TGTGCCAGCAGCTTGGTTTATGCGGAGGCGGGTGAGCAGTTCTTC
NA	TRBV20-1	15	few	TRBJ1-6	CSAPGERSYNSPLHF	TGCAGTGCCCCGGGGGAAAGGTCCTATAATTCACCCCTCCACTTT
TRBD1	TRBV5-6	15	NA	TRBJ2-7	CASSPRDRTTYEQYF	TGTGCCAGCAGCCCTCGGGACAGGACTACCTACGAGCAGTACTTC
TRBD1	TRBV12-3/TRBV12-4	14	few	TRBJ1-6	CASSSGTGISPLHF	TGTGCCAGCAGCTCCGGGACAGGGATATCACCCCTCCACTTT
TRBD1	TRBV29-1	17	NA	TRBJ1-2	CSAGTRTGALRQLGYTF	TGCAGCGCGGGAACCCGGACAGGGGCCCTAAGACAGTTGGGCTACACCTTC
TRBD2	TRBV7-2	18	many	TRBJ2-1	CASSLAPSGRYLFYEQFF	TGTGCCAGCAGCTTAGCTCCTAGCGGGAGATATTTATTCTATGAGCAGTTCTTC
TRBD1	TRBV28	14	NA	TRBJ1-6	CASSFGTGYSPLHF	TGTGCCAGCAGTTTCGGGACAGGGTATTCACCCCTCCACTTT
NA	TRBV20-1	16	few	TRBJ2-5	CSARDGARGGAETQYF	TGCAGTGCTAGAGATGGGGCAAGGGGGGGGGCGGAGACCCAGTACTTC
NA	TRBV2	12	few	TRBJ1-1	CASKGEYTEAFF	TGTGCCAGCAAAGGAGAATACACTGAAGCTTTCTTT
NA	TRBV10-3	15	NA	TRBJ1-1	CAISELWGVGTEAFF	TGTGCCATCAGTGAGCTGTGGGGGGTTGGCACTGAAGCTTTCTTT
NA	TRBV20-1	12	few	TRBJ2-7	CSARGPSWEQYF	TGCAGTGCTAGAGGCCCTAGTTGGGAGCAGTACTTC
NA	TRBV5-1	16	NA	TRBJ1-1	CASSLAYVGSNTEAFF	TGCGCCAGCAGCTTGGCCTACGTGGGTTCGAACACTGAAGCTTTCTTT
TRBD1	TRBV7-8	16	many	TRBJ1-2	CASSFSPRGKRDGYTF	TGTGCCAGCAGCTTTTCTCCCAGGGGGAAACGGGATGGCTACACCTTC